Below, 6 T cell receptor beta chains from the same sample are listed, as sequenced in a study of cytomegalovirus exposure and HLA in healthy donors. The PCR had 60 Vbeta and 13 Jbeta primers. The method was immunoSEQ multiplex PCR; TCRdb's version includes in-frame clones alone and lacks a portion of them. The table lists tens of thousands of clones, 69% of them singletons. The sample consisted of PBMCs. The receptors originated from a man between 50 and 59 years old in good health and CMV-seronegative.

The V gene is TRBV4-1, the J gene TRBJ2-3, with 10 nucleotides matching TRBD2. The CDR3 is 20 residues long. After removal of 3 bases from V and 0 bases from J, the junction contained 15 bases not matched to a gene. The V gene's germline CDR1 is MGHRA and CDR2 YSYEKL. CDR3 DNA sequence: TGCGCCAGCAGCCAGGAAGGGATGGTAGCGGGAGGACCTAGCACAGATACGCAGTATTTT. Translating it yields CASSQEGMVAGGPSTDTQYF.

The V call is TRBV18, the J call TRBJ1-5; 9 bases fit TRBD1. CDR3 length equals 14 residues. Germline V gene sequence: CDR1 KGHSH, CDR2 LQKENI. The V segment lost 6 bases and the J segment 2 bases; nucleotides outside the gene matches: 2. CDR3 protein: CASSRQGGNQPQHF. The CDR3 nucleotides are TGTGCCAGCTCCCGACAGGGGGGCAATCAGCCCCAGCATTTT. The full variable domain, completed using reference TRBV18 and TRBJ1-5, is NAGVMQNPRHLVRRRGQEARLRCSPMKGHSHVYWYRQLPEEGLKFMVYLQKENIIDESGMPKERFSAEFPKEGPSILRIQQVVRGDSAAYFCASSRQGGNQPQHFGDGTRLSIL.

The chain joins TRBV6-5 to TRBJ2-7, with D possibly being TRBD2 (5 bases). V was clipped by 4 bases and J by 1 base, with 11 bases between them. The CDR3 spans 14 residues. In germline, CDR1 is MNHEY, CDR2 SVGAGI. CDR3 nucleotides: TGTGCCAGCAGTTTCGGGAACGGTTCCTACGAGCAGTACTTC. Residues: CASSFGNGSYEQYF.

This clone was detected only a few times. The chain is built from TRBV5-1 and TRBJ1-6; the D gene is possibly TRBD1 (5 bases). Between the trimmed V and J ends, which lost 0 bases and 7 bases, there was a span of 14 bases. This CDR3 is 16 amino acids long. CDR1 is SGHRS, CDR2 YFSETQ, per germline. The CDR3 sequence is CASSLAPPGLNSPLHF. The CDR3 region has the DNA TGCGCCAGCAGCTTGGCCCCTCCGGGACTCAATTCACCCCTCCACTTT.

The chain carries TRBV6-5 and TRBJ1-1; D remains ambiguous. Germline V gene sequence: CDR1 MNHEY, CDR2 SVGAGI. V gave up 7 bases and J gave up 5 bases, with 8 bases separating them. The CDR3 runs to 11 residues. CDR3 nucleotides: TGTGCCAGCAAAGCGAGTACTGAAGCTTTCTTT. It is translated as CASKASTEAFF.

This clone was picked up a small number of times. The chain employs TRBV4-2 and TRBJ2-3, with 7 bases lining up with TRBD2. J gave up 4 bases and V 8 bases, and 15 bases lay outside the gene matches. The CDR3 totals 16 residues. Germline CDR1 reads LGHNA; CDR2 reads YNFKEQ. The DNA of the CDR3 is TGTGCCAGCCGGGAGGAGGCAGGGCGTAACTCAGATACGCAGTATTTT. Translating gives CASREEAGRNSDTQYF.